A single sample gave rise to the 22 T cell receptor beta chains below, sequenced in a study of spatial heterogeneity in lung cancer (dated 2019 in TCRdb). Overall results and qualifications from the work: The tumor nonsynonymous mutation count correlated with the number of expanded alpha and beta TCRs within the tumor.

Interpreted using the paper, the time point label stands for: sample taken at primary tumor resection. The library was prepared using 5' RACE. This sample was sequenced with a NextSeq 500. Using fastp trimming at Q25 and MiXCR clonotype assembly, TCRdb reanalyzed the public sequencing data and kept in-frame beta chains. When rows share a CDR3 protein, they turn into one entry using the most common DNA and genes. Recorded for this sample are roughly 15,000 distinct CDR3 sequences; under 7.5% of them occurred a single time. Around 9.3% of the sample is in the top ten clones. Their cognate antigens are unknown. Sequencing used lung tumor tissue, obtained at surgery. The receptors were gathered from a male donor with early-stage non-small cell lung cancer.

Many counts were recorded for this clonotype. This sequence joins TRBV5-1 and TRBJ2-3; no firm D call. V dropped 0 bases and J dropped 3 bases, with 8 bases sitting between them. The CDR3 loop spans 14 amino acids. Germline values: CDR1 SGHRS, CDR2 YFSETQ. CDR3 region: CASSLDPRTDTQYF. CDR3 bases: TGCGCCAGCAGCTTGGACCCCAGGACAGATACGCAGTATTTT.

By share, this clonotype counts as medium-sized (0.01 to 0.1%). This rearrangement joins TRBV6-2 or TRBV6-3 to TRBJ2-1; TRBD2 matches 16 bases. The germline V gene has CDR1 MNHEY and CDR2 SVGEGT. CDR3 size: 17 residues. Trimming at V came to 6 bases and at J to 4 bases, leaving 6 bases not matched to a gene. This chain's CDR3 is CASSLPGLAGGYNEQFF. In DNA, the CDR3 is TGTGCCAGCAGCCTCCCGGGACTAGCGGGGGGGTACAATGAGCAGTTCTTC.

This clonotype has a count of ten or more. The V and J genes are TRBV20-1 and TRBJ2-3; the D gene is possibly TRBD2 (6 bases). Germline V gene sequence: CDR1 DFQATT, CDR2 SNEGSKA (reference sequence). The CDR3 is 16 amino acids. V dropped 0 bases and J dropped 1 base, with 14 bases sitting between them. The CDR3 DNA is TGCAGTGCTAGAGACCCCCAGGAGGGACGCACAGATACGCAGTATTTT. It codes for CSARDPQEGRTDTQYF.

This clonotype was seen only a few times. The chain employs TRBV28 and TRBJ2-7, with D perhaps being TRBD1 or TRBD2 (5 bases each). V was clipped by 5 bases and J by 7 bases, with 18 bases between them. The germline gives CDR1 MDHEN, CDR2 SYDVKM. The CDR3 extends over 14 amino acids. Written as DNA, the CDR3 is TGTGCCAGCAGTGAGACCGGGACCCCGTGGGAGCAGTACGTC. As protein: CASSETGTPWEQYV.

There are many counts of this clonotype. This chain's CDR3 is CASSLDGGGATDTQYF. CDR3 coding DNA: TGTGCCAGCAGCTTAGATGGCGGGGGGGCCACAGATACGCAGTATTTT. The rearrangement joins TRBV7-8 to TRBJ2-3; 9 nucleotides line up with TRBD2. J gave up 2 bases and V 1 base, and 4 bases lay outside the gene matches. CDR1 is SGHVS, CDR2 FQNEAQ, per germline. CDR3 size: 16 residues.

This clonotype ranks as medium-sized. The genes are TRBV30 and TRBJ2-3; tentative D call: TRBD2 (6 bases). Germline V gene data show CDR1 as GTSNPN and CDR2 as SVGIG (reference sequence). The CDR3 has 14 amino acids. The ends were cut back, 3 bases at V and 2 bases at J, with 12 bases in the middle. Written as DNA, the CDR3 is TGTGCCTGGAGACGGCGGGAACTCACAGATACGCAGTATTTT. This gives the protein CAWRRRELTDTQYF.

By frequency in the sample, this clonotype is medium-sized. This rearrangement joins TRBV5-6 to TRBJ2-3; 7 positions match TRBD1. The CDR3 runs 14 residues. Losses at the gene ends were 2 bases for V and 1 base for J; bases not matched to a gene: 1. Germline-derived CDR1 and CDR2 are SGHDT and YYEEEE. CDR3 amino acids: CASSFGQGTDTQYF. The CDR3, as DNA: TGTGCCAGCAGCTTTGGACAGGGCACAGATACGCAGTATTTT.

The J gene is TRBJ2-1, the V gene TRBV5-5; D uncertain. Trimming cost V 1 base and J 3 bases, with 5 bases left between them. Germline V lookup: CDR1 SGHKS, CDR2 YYEKEE (reference sequence). The CDR3 has 13 amino acids. The CDR3 region has the DNA TGTGCCAGCAGCTTGTACAGCTACAATGAGCAGTTCTTC. It specifies CASSLYSYNEQFF.

This clonotype was found a few times. This chain connects TRBV19 to TRBJ2-3; 7 nucleotides line up with TRBD1. Trimming at V came to 3 bases and at J to 0 bases, leaving 6 bases not matched to a gene. The CDR3 is made up of 16 amino acids. From germline, CDR1 is LNHDA and CDR2 SQIVND (reference sequence). CDR3 nucleotide sequence: TGTGCCAGTAGTATTGGACAGGACGTTAGCACAGATACGCAGTATTTT. Its protein product is CASSIGQDVSTDTQYF.

The sample holds a few counts of this clonotype. The rearrangement joins TRBV19 to TRBJ2-4, with TRBD1 as a possible D gene (6 bases). Germline V CDR1 and CDR2: LNHDA, SQIVND (reference sequence). The CDR3 totals 13 residues. Trimming took 7 bases from V and 7 from J, leaving 14 bases between them. The CDR3 DNA reads as TGTGCCAGTATGTCGGCAGGGGTCAACATTCAGTACTTC. Translation: CASMSAGVNIQYF.

The sample holds many counts of this clonotype. The rearrangement links TRBV15 to TRBJ1-2, with no clear D. Deletions cut 0 bases from V and 6 bases from J, with 8 bases between. Germline lookup yields CDR1 LNHNV and CDR2 YYDKDF (reference sequence). The CDR3 is made up of 13 amino acids. CDR3 coding DNA: TGTGCCACCAGCAGAGATCGAGAGAATGGCTACACCTTC. It encodes CATSRDRENGYTF.

The chain has TRBV15 and TRBJ2-5; possible D gene TRBD1, 6 bases. The CDR3 covers 15 residues. V was clipped by 3 bases and J by 2 bases, with 13 bases between them. The germline gives CDR1 LNHNV, CDR2 YYDKDF (reference sequence). CDR3 loop: CATSSADRRQETQYF. CDR3 coding DNA: TGTGCCACCAGCAGTGCTGACAGGCGACAAGAGACCCAGTACTTC.

This clonotype was picked up many times. The V call is TRBV10-1, the J call TRBJ1-1; D is possibly TRBD1 (5 bases). Germline CDR1 reads WNHNN; CDR2 reads SYGVQD (reference sequence). V lost 3 bases, J lost 6 bases, and 11 bases lay in between. The CDR3 sequence is 13 residues long. CDR3 residues: CASSDPGLAEAFF. The CDR3 region has the DNA TGCGCCAGCAGTGACCCGGGGCTGGCTGAAGCTTTCTTT.

This clonotype was recorded many times. The gene calls are TRBV20-1 and TRBJ2-1, with 9 bases identical to TRBD1. Germline assignment: CDR1 DFQATT and CDR2 SNEGSKA (reference sequence). With 7 bases clipped from V and 7 bases from J, the junction kept 5 bases outside the gene matches. CDR3 length: 12 residues. CDR3 residues: CSVGTGSNEQFF. CDR3 DNA: TGCAGTGTTGGGACAGGGTCAAATGAGCAGTTCTTC.

This clonotype was picked up a small number of times. The V call is TRBV10-1, the J call TRBJ2-7; the D gene is possibly TRBD2 (5 bases). The ends were cut back, 6 bases at V and 2 bases at J, with 14 bases in the middle. The CDR3 totals 14 residues. Germline-derived CDR1 and CDR2 are WNHNN and SYGVQD (reference sequence). DNA for the CDR3: TGCGCCAGCAGCCGAGAGGGTGGGACCTACGAGCAGTACGTC. Its translation is CASSREGGTYEQYV.

This chain links TRBV12-3 or TRBV12-4 with TRBJ1-2; the D is unclear. The V gene lost 7 bases and the J gene lost 0 bases, with 15 bases spanning the gap. There are 15 residues in the CDR3. The CDR3 coding sequence is TGTGCCAGCACCCTAGCGGACCCAGCTAACTATGGCTACACCTTC. As protein: CASTLADPANYGYTF.

This clonotype has at least ten counts. The CDR3, as DNA: TGTGCCAGCATCGAGGGGCCTAGCAATCAGCCCCAGCATTTT. Translating it yields CASIEGPSNQPQHF. The gene calls are TRBV2 and TRBJ1-5, with a possible D match to TRBD1 (5 bases). V was clipped by 7 bases and J by 0 bases, with 10 bases between them. The CDR3 consists of 14 residues. Germline values: CDR1 SNHLY, CDR2 FYNNEI.

This clonotype was found a few times. J is TRBJ1-5 and V is TRBV7-2, with TRBD1 matching over 10 bases. The CDR3 extends over 15 amino acids. The junction had 4 bases not matched to a gene; V was cut back by 5 bases and J by 3 bases. The germline V gene encodes CDR1 SGHTA and CDR2 FQGNSA. CDR3 amino acids: CASSGTGAANQPQHF. CDR3 DNA: TGTGCCAGCAGCGGGACAGGGGCCGCCAATCAGCCCCAGCATTTT.

This clonotype has at least ten counts. The V call is TRBV29-1, the J call TRBJ2-1; D not certain. V lost 4 bases, J lost 3 bases, and 7 bases lay in between. There are 12 residues in the CDR3. Germline values: CDR1 SQVTM, CDR2 ANQGSEA. The CDR3 region is CSVGNYYNEQFF. CDR3 bases: TGCAGCGTTGGCAACTACTACAATGAGCAGTTCTTC.

This clonotype was counted many times. V gene TRBV10-3 combines with J gene TRBJ1-3; D may be TRBD1 (6 bases). Germline CDR1 and CDR2: ENHRY and SYGVKD. With 7 bases removed from V and 0 bases from J, the gap between germline ends came to 13 bases. The CDR3 consists of 15 residues. DNA of the CDR3: TGTGCCATCAATCGAGGGGGAAACTCTGGAAACACCATATATTTT. Translated: CAINRGGNSGNTIYF.

The chain combines TRBV29-1 with TRBJ2-1; TRBD1 or TRBD2 may be the D gene (5 bases each). The CDR3 consists of 13 residues. Deletions cut 6 bases from V and 7 bases from J, with 16 bases between. The germline gives CDR1 SQVTM, CDR2 ANQGSEA. This chain's CDR3 is CSVGDGDGNEQFF. The CDR3 DNA reads TGCAGCGTCGGAGACGGGGACGGGAATGAGCAGTTCTTC.

This clonotype was picked up a small number of times. One junction end disagrees with the germline gene, perhaps due to a read error. The V and J genes are TRBV3-1 and TRBJ2-5; TRBD1 is a possible D gene (7 bases). Germline-derived CDR1 and CDR2 are LGHDT and YNNKEL (reference sequence). This CDR3 is 13 amino acids long. As DNA, the CDR3 is TGTGCCAGCGGGGGGCAGGGACAGCCGCTCATTTTCTTC. It codes for CASGGQGQPLIFF.